These 13 T cell receptor beta chains share one sample of origin, sequenced in a study of blood T cell repertoires in COVID-19. Assay: immunoSEQ multiplex PCR; the TCRdb copy retains only in-frame clones and omits some. The sample has a few hundred thousand clones; roughly 80% are singletons. The sample consisted of peripheral blood. The receptors stem from a woman older than 75 with acute or convalescent COVID-19.

The rearrangement joins TRBV19 to TRBJ1-2, with TRBD1 matching over 11 bases. The germline V gene has CDR1 LNHDA and CDR2 SQIVND (reference sequence). J was trimmed by 4 bases and V by 4 bases; bases with no gene match: 5. This CDR3 comprises 15 residues. This CDR3 reads CASSSGTGGTYGYTF. The CDR3 DNA reads TGTGCCAGTAGTAGCGGGACAGGGGGTACCTATGGCTACACCTTC.

The gene calls are TRBV7-6 and TRBJ2-7; 10 bases line up with TRBD1. The V segment lost 5 bases and the J segment 12 bases; nucleotides outside the gene matches: 7. The CDR3 is 12 residues long. Germline loops: CDR1 SGHVS, CDR2 FNYEAQ. CDR3 sequence: CASSPGTGELYF. The CDR3 region has the DNA TGTGCCAGCAGCCCGGGGACAGGGGAGTTGTACTTC.

The chain joins TRBV10-1 to TRBJ2-3, with TRBD1 matching 8 bases. Germline-derived CDR1 and CDR2 are WNHNN and SYGVQD (reference sequence). J was trimmed by 3 bases and V by 3 bases; bases with no gene match: 5. The CDR3 has 15 amino acids. The chain's CDR3 is CASSDGQGRTDTQYF. In DNA form, the CDR3 reads TGCGCCAGCAGTGACGGACAGGGTCGAACAGATACGCAGTATTTT.

This clone has only one observation. The rearrangement joins TRBV3-1 (or the pseudogene TRBV3-2) to TRBJ2-5; D gene ambiguous. Trimming cost V 3 bases and J 2 bases, with 13 bases left between them. The CDR3 totals 15 residues. Per germline, CDR1 LGHDT and CDR2 YNNKEL (reference sequence). CDR3 sequence: CASSHNPTAQETQYF. CDR3 nucleotides: TGTGCCAGCAGCCATAACCCCACAGCTCAAGAGACCCAGTACTTC.

Notes on this clone: The sample has other DNA sequences that encode this CDR3 too. V is TRBV6-2 or TRBV6-3 and J is TRBJ1-1; possibly TRBD1 for D (6 bases). CDR1 and CDR2 from the germline V gene are MNHEY and SVGEGT. The CDR3 contains 13 residues. V was cut by 2 bases and J by 3 bases, with 7 bases left in between. DNA of the CDR3: TGTGCCAGCAGTTACGAGGGGGACACTGAAGCTTTCTTT. Amino acids: CASSYEGDTEAFF.

CDR3 protein: CASSQAGTLQETQYF. The CDR3 DNA is TGTGCCAGCAGCCAAGCTGGGACACTCCAAGAGACCCAGTACTTC. The V gene is TRBV3-1 (or the pseudogene TRBV3-2), the J gene TRBJ2-5, with a weak D call TRBD1 (6 bases). Germline lookup yields CDR1 LGHDT and CDR2 YNNKEL (reference sequence). The length of the CDR3 is 15 residues. Deletions cut 1 base from V and 1 base from J, with 10 bases between.

The chain joins TRBV28 to TRBJ1-6; unclear D gene. From germline, CDR1 is MDHEN and CDR2 SYDVKM. The CDR3 covers 14 residues. V lost 0 bases and J lost 7, with 7 bases in between. CDR3 sequence (DNA): TGTGCCAGCAGTTTATGGGGGAGGAATTCACCCCTCCACTTT. Protein sequence: CASSLWGRNSPLHF.

Ten or more counts support this clone. The V call is TRBV5-1, the J call TRBJ1-1; no clear D gene. Germline V gene data show CDR1 as SGHRS and CDR2 as YFSETQ. The CDR3 has 14 amino acids. Trimming cost V 6 bases and J 0 bases, with 12 bases left between them. CDR3 residues: CASKRTPMNTEAFF. The CDR3 DNA sequence: TGCGCCAGCAAGCGAACCCCCATGAACACTGAAGCTTTCTTT. Looking up the rest from reference TRBV5-1 and TRBJ1-1 gives the full variable domain: KAGVTQTPRYLIKTRGQQVTLSCSPISGHRSVSWYQQTPGQGLQFLFEYFSETQRNKGNFPGRFSGRQFSNSRSEMNVSTLELGDSALYLCASKRTPMNTEAFFGQGTRLTVV.

The chain carries TRBV11-2 and TRBJ2-1; D gene uncertain. This CDR3 is built from 14 residues. In germline, CDR1 is SGHAT, CDR2 FQNNGV. V lost 3 bases, J lost 7 bases, and 13 bases lay in between. DNA for the CDR3: TGTGCCAGCAGCTTCGCGAACTTAGTGAATGAGCAGTTCTTC. This gives the protein CASSFANLVNEQFF.

This clone has more than one count but fewer than ten. This chain connects TRBV9 to TRBJ2-3, with TRBD2 matching over 12 bases. J gave up 4 bases and V 0 bases, and 3 bases lay outside the gene matches. CDR1 SGDLS and CDR2 YYNGEE come from the germline V gene. This CDR3 contains 16 residues. In DNA form, the CDR3 reads TGTGCCAGCAGCGTAGTCCTAGCGGGAGGGCCAGATACGCAGTATTTT. Residues: CASSVVLAGGPDTQYF.

The chain employs TRBV11-3 and TRBJ2-5; D gene uncertain. This CDR3 spans 12 amino acids. The germline CDR1 and CDR2 sequences are SGHNT and YENEEA. Trimming took off 0 bases at V and 7 bases at J, with 6 bases between the two ends. CDR3 in DNA: TGTGCCAGCAGCTTAGATTACGGGACCCAGTACTTC. It is translated as CASSLDYGTQYF. The full variable domain, rest sourced from reference TRBV11-3 and TRBJ2-5, is EAGVVQSPRYKIIEKKQPVAFWCNPISGHNTLYWYLQNLGQGPELLIRYENEEAVDDSQLPKDRFSAERLKGVDSTLKIQPAELGDSAVYLCASSLDYGTQYFGPGTRLLVL.

This clone has only a few counts. The chain uses TRBV19 and TRBJ2-1, with 9 nucleotides matching TRBD1. V dropped 10 bases and J dropped 6; count of bases not matched to a gene: 10. The CDR3 runs 14 residues. Germline lookup yields CDR1 LNHDA and CDR2 SQIVND (reference sequence). The CDR3, as DNA: TGTGCCACCACCGCCGGGACAGGGCGCAATGAGCAGTTCTTC. Its protein is CATTAGTGRNEQFF.

CDR3 nucleotides: TGTGCCAGCTCACCACTCGTCCTAGTCGCGAACACCGGGGAGCTGTTTTTT. Encoded protein: CASSPLVLVANTGELFF. V usage is TRBV18 and J usage is TRBJ2-2; D ambiguous. The CDR3 loop spans 17 amino acids. The germline V gene encodes CDR1 KGHSH and CDR2 LQKENI. V was pared by 1 base and J by 0 bases, with 12 bases between.